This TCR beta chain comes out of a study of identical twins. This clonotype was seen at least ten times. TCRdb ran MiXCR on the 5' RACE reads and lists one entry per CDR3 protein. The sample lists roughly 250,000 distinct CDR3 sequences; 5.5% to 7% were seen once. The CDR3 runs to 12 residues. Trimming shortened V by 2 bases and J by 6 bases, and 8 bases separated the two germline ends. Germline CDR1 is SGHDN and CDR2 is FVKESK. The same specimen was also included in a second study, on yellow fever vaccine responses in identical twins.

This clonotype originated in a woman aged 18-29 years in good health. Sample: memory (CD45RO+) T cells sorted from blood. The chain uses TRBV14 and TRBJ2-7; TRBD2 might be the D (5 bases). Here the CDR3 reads CASSQMGAEQYF. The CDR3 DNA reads TGTGCCAGCAGCCAAATGGGAGCCGAGCAGTACTTC.